One sample yielded the 29 T cell receptor beta chains listed below, sequenced in a study of blood T cells in healthy people across ages. Alongside a J-beta primer mix, a sample-barcoded 5' primer served in a second PCR lasting about 7 to 12 cycles. TCRdb fed the 5' RACE reads into MiXCR, producing one record per CDR3 protein. The data contain some 940,000 distinct CDR3 sequences, almost 30% of them seen just once; the ten biggest clones take up about a tenth. The sample was also linked to a second study, of T cells of mothers and their children.

Sequenced material: blood. These receptors originate from a woman aged 40-49 years in good health.

The chain carries TRBV5-1 and TRBJ1-1; D ambiguous. Deletions cut 2 bases from V and 0 bases from J, with 11 bases between. The germline V gene encodes CDR1 SGHRS and CDR2 YFSETQ. The CDR3 runs 15 residues. In DNA, the CDR3 is TGCGCCAGCAGCTTTGGGGAGCATATGAACACTGAAGCTTTCTTT. This codes for CASSFGEHMNTEAFF.

This clonotype was observed a handful of times. The junction and the germline gene differ at one end; a read error may be behind it. The gene calls are TRBV5-1 and TRBJ2-1; D perhaps matches TRBD2 (5 bases). CDR1 and CDR2 (germline): SGHRS, YFSETQ. CDR3 length: 15 amino acids. CDR3 nucleotide sequence: TGCACCAGCAGCCTCCTTACTAGGTCCTACAATGAGCAGTTCTTC. Translation gives CTSSLLTRSYNEQFF.

Remarks on this clonotype: A much larger clone sits a single nucleotide away, making a read error possible. J is TRBJ2-5 and V is TRBV9, with 9 nucleotides matching TRBD2. Trimming took 4 bases from V and 11 from J; bases not matched to a gene: 15. This CDR3 has 15 residues. Germline V CDR1 and CDR2: SGDLS, YYNGEE. The CDR3 DNA reads TGTGCCAGCAGCCCCCCAGCGGGGGGTACAAATGAGCAGTACTTC. This gives the protein CASSPPAGGTNEQYF.

This chain uses TRBV6-6 with TRBJ1-1; no clear D gene. Trimming pared 4 bases from V and 8 bases from J, leaving 11 bases between. CDR3 length: 12 amino acids. Germline V lookup: CDR1 MNHNY, CDR2 SVGAGI (reference sequence). CDR3 sequence: CASSFSGKEAFF. CDR3 in DNA: TGTGCCAGCAGTTTTTCGGGAAAAGAAGCTTTCTTT.

This clonotype has a handful of counts. The rearrangement links TRBV7-8 to TRBJ2-1, with no clear D. The CDR3 extends over 12 amino acids. Trimming stripped 7 bases from V and 7 bases from J, with 11 bases between. Germline V gene sequence: CDR1 SGHVS, CDR2 FQNEAQ. The CDR3 region has the DNA TGTGCCAGCACAGGAGCCCTTAATGAGCAGTTCTTC. Translating it yields CASTGALNEQFF.

V usage is TRBV20-1 and J usage is TRBJ2-1; possibly TRBD1 for D (5 bases). V shed 2 bases and J shed 5 bases, with 22 bases lying between them. Germline V gene data show CDR1 as DFQATT and CDR2 as SNEGSKA (reference sequence). The CDR3 runs to 17 residues. DNA of the CDR3: TGCAGTGCTAGATACCCCAGGGCCCTCGTTACCCACAATGAGCAGTTCTTC. As protein: CSARYPRALVTHNEQFF.

J is TRBJ1-1 and V is TRBV10-3; D might be TRBD1 (5 bases). V was trimmed by 4 bases and J by 7 bases, leaving 10 bases between them. CDR3 length: 12 amino acids. The germline CDR1 and CDR2 sequences are ENHRY and SYGVKD. As DNA, the CDR3 is TGTGCCATCAGTGCCCGGGGGGATGAAGCTTTCTTT. Its translation: CAISARGDEAFF.

The sample holds a few counts of this clonotype. This rearrangement joins TRBV28 to TRBJ1-5; 8 bases are a match to TRBD1. V lost 6 bases, J lost 0 bases, and 7 bases stayed unmatched. The CDR3 contains 16 residues. In germline, CDR1 is MDHEN, CDR2 SYDVKM. CDR3 sequence (DNA): TGTGCCAGCAGCTGGGGGACAGGATATAGCAATCAGCCCCAGCATTTT. Translating it yields CASSWGTGYSNQPQHF.

The chain recombines TRBV7-2 with TRBJ2-7; D unclear. Trimming removed 6 bases at V and 3 bases at J, with 15 bases between. Germline V gives CDR1 SGHTA, CDR2 FQGNSA. The CDR3 has 14 residues. The CDR3 bases are TGTGCCAGCAGTCAGCCGGCAGGTGACTACGAGCAGTACTTC. It translates to CASSQPAGDYEQYF.

This clonotype showed up just a few times. The rearrangement joins TRBV6-2 or TRBV6-3 to TRBJ2-7; a weak D match, TRBD1 (10 bases). Germline CDR1 MNHEY, CDR2 SVGEGT. The V end was cut by 4 bases, the J end by 1 base, with 38 bases between. The CDR3 runs to 23 residues. The CDR3 here is CASSFPTGTGVNSGGGPSYEQYF. As DNA, the CDR3 is TGTGCCAGCAGTTTCCCCACCGGGACAGGGGTGAATAGCGGGGGTGGCCCTTCCTACGAGCAGTACTTC.

This clonotype was seen many times. The rearrangement uses TRBV7-9 and TRBJ2-7; the match to TRBD1 covers 7 bases. The CDR3 covers 17 residues. The V gene end was trimmed by 1 base and the J gene end by 2 bases; junction bases not matched to a gene: 11. The germline V gene has CDR1 SEHNR and CDR2 FQNEAQ (reference sequence). In DNA form, the CDR3 reads TGTGCCAGCAGCTTAGACCGGGCGACAGGGAGCCCCTACGAGCAGTACTTC. Protein sequence: CASSLDRATGSPYEQYF.

This chain connects TRBV28 to TRBJ2-2, with 8 positions matching TRBD2. The germline gives CDR1 MDHEN, CDR2 SYDVKM. The CDR3 runs 18 residues. V was pared by 2 bases and J by 3 bases, with 11 bases of the junction left unmatched. CDR3 loop: CASSLRGGLVKYTGELFF. CDR3 coding DNA: TGTGCCAGCAGTTTACGTGGGGGACTAGTAAAGTACACCGGGGAGCTGTTTTTT.

For the CDR3, the DNA is TGCAGTGCTAGAGTGACAGGGGACAGGGGGCAGTACTTC. It encodes CSARVTGDRGQYF. This chain joins TRBV20-1 and TRBJ2-7; 10 nucleotides line up with TRBD1. This CDR3 has 13 amino acids. Germline V gene data show CDR1 as DFQATT and CDR2 as SNEGSKA (reference sequence). The trim removed 1 base at V and 9 bases at J, leaving 6 bases unmatched.

For this clonotype: One junction end does not reproduce the germline sequence, and a read error may be involved. The chain is built from TRBV7-2 and TRBJ2-5; D uncertain. The CDR3 consists of 12 residues. CDR1 and CDR2 from the germline V gene are SGHTA and FQGNSA. DNA of the CDR3: TGTGCCAGCAGCTCTACGAGAGAGGCCCAGTACTTC. Encoded protein: CASSSTREAQYF.

This clonotype was counted between two and nine times. This chain links TRBV7-9 with TRBJ2-7, with D maybe TRBD2 (7 bases). Germline V gene sequence: CDR1 SEHNR, CDR2 FQNEAQ (reference sequence). This CDR3 spans 16 amino acids. V gave up 5 bases and J gave up 4 bases, with 21 bases separating them. CDR3 nucleotide sequence: TGTGCCAGCAGCCTCCCCCTGAGGGGGGGGCTGTACGAGCAGTACTTC. Translating it yields CASSLPLRGGLYEQYF.

This clonotype was detected a few times. This chain joins TRBV19 and TRBJ2-6; 13 positions match TRBD2. The CDR3 is 19 amino acids. With 5 bases clipped from V and 3 bases from J, the junction kept 10 bases outside the gene matches. Germline values: CDR1 LNHDA, CDR2 SQIVND (reference sequence). The CDR3 nucleotides are TGTGCCAGTAGTCTTCTGGGACTAGCGGGGACTTTTGGGGCCAACGTCCTGACTTTC. This encodes CASSLLGLAGTFGANVLTF.

This clonotype was observed many times. The chain is built from TRBV20-1 and TRBJ2-5, with 9 bases fitting TRBD1. CDR3 length: 13 amino acids. Trimming removed 5 bases from V and 6 bases from J; junction bases left unmatched: 7. Germline-derived CDR1 and CDR2 are DFQATT and SNEGSKA (reference sequence). The CDR3 nucleotides read TGCAGTGCTCCCACAGGGGGCATCCAGACCCAGTACTTC. Its protein is CSAPTGGIQTQYF.

This chain joins TRBV27 and TRBJ2-1, with 11 bases matching TRBD2. This CDR3 comprises 14 residues. Germline CDR1 and CDR2: MNHEY and SMNVEV (reference sequence). The ends lost 3 bases at V and 8 bases at J; junction bases unmatched: 3. Here the CDR3 DNA reads TGTGCCAGCAGTTTCGGACTAGCGGGTTATGAGCAGTTCTTC. It is translated as CASSFGLAGYEQFF.

This clonotype was seen more than once but under ten times. CDR3 sequence (DNA): TGTGCCAGTCACAGGGCTGAAGCTTTCTTT. Protein product: CASHRAEAFF. The chain is built from TRBV6-1 and TRBJ1-1; a weak D match, TRBD1 (6 bases). CDR1 MNHNS and CDR2 SASEGT come from the germline V gene. The CDR3 spans 10 residues. V lost 9 bases and J 6 bases, leaving 8 bases between the germline ends.

The J gene is TRBJ2-7, the V gene TRBV7-6; the D gene could be TRBD1 or TRBD2 (5 bases each). The J call may be in error: the DNA end matches TRBJ2-5 better. Germline V gene sequence: CDR1 SGHVS, CDR2 FNYEAQ. The CDR3 length is 14 residues. CDR3: CASSSLDGGETQYF. The CDR3, as DNA: TGTGCCAGCAGCTCCCTGGATGGGGGAGAGACCCAGTACTTC.

The chain is built from TRBV24-1 and TRBJ2-3; 8 nucleotides line up with TRBD1. V trimming: 9 bases; J trimming: 0 bases; junction bases outside the gene matches: 7. The CDR3 runs to 15 residues. Germline CDR1 KGHDR, CDR2 SFDVKD. The CDR3 spells CATQRTGTSTDTQYF. DNA of the CDR3: TGTGCCACCCAAAGGACAGGGACTAGCACAGATACGCAGTATTTT.

Many counts were recorded for this clonotype. The chain uses TRBV7-3 and TRBJ2-1, with TRBD2 matching over 14 bases. Germline trimming cut 0 bases from V and 10 bases from J; bases unmatched to any gene: 2. There are 15 residues in the CDR3. Germline-derived CDR1 and CDR2 are SGHTA and FQGTGA. The CDR3 protein is CASSLTGLAGEEQFF. CDR3 sequence (DNA): TGTGCCAGCAGCTTAACGGGACTAGCGGGGGAAGAGCAGTTCTTC. Full variable domain (missing parts from reference TRBV7-3 and TRBJ2-1): GAGVSQTPSNKVTEKGKYVELRCDPISGHTALYWYRQSLGQGPEFLIYFQGTGAADDSGLPNDRFFAVRPEGSVSTLKIQRTERGDSAVYLCASSLTGLAGEEQFFGPGTRLTVL.

This clonotype came up many times. This chain joins TRBV6-6 and TRBJ1-2; D perhaps matches TRBD1 (6 bases). Germline V lookup: CDR1 MNHNY, CDR2 SVGAGI (reference sequence). CDR3 length equals 13 residues. V lost 0 bases to trimming and J lost 5 bases, with 7 bases between them. The DNA for the CDR3 is TGTGCCAGCAGTTACTCGGGGACATATGGCTACACCTTC. Encoded protein: CASSYSGTYGYTF.

This clonotype occurred many times. V and J are TRBV28 and TRBJ2-4; 12 positions agree with TRBD2. V was clipped by 8 bases and J by 8 bases; unmatched bases: 7. The CDR3 is made up of 14 amino acids. Germline V gene lookup returns CDR1 MDHEN and CDR2 SYDVKM. CDR3 sequence: CASASGGARDIQYF. CDR3 nucleotides: TGTGCCAGCGCTAGCGGGGGGGCCCGGGACATTCAGTACTTC.

This chain uses TRBV2 with TRBJ1-2, with TRBD1 as a possible D gene (5 bases). Germline CDR1 SNHLY, CDR2 FYNNEI. The CDR3 is 12 amino acids. V was cut by 6 bases and J by 7 bases, with 12 bases left in between. In nucleotides, the CDR3 is TGTGCCAGCAGAAGGGGCGCAAGTGGCTACACCTTC. As protein: CASRRGASGYTF.

V usage is TRBV9 and J usage is TRBJ1-5, with TRBD1 matching 9 bases. The junction had 5 bases not matched to a gene; V was cut back by 0 bases and J by 7 bases. This CDR3 has 15 residues. From germline, CDR1 is SGDLS and CDR2 YYNGEE. CDR3 bases: TGTGCCAGCAGCGTAGAACCCACAGGGGGCCAGCCCCAGCATTTT. It translates to CASSVEPTGGQPQHF.

This clonotype was counted a few times. The chain is built from TRBV29-1 and TRBJ2-3, with TRBD2 matching 8 bases. The CDR3 runs to 15 residues. Germline trimming cut 8 bases from V and 0 bases from J; bases unmatched to any gene: 10. Germline CDR1 is SQVTM and CDR2 is ANQGSEA. The CDR3 sequence is CSTRLERGSTDTQYF. The CDR3 coding sequence is TGCAGCACACGCCTGGAGCGGGGGAGCACAGATACGCAGTATTTT.

About this clonotype: An end of the junction does not agree with germline; a read error may underlie this. The chain recombines TRBV12-3 or TRBV12-4 with TRBJ1-1, with 12 bases lining up with TRBD1. The CDR3 totals 14 residues. Written as DNA, the CDR3 is TGTACCAGCAGTCCGGGACAGGGGGCGCGTCTAGCTTTCTTT. Protein sequence: CTSSPGQGARLAFF.

About this clonotype itself: Possible read error: a much larger clone is one base away. The rearrangement links TRBV7-9 to TRBJ1-2, with 9 positions matching TRBD1. CDR3 size: 13 residues. Germline CDR1 reads SEHNR; CDR2 reads FQNEAQ (reference sequence). Trimming at V came to 1 base and at J to 10 bases, leaving 4 bases not matched to a gene. In DNA form, the CDR3 reads TGTGCCAGCAGCTTAGGGACAGGGGACGACTACACCTTC. Encoded protein: CASSLGTGDDYTF.